Included here is one T cell receptor beta chain sequence, with context. Measured with immunoSEQ multiplex PCR; TCRdb has only the in-frame clones, and not every one. The sample lists about 130,000 clones, 60% to 80% occurring once. These data come from a study of blood T cell repertoires in COVID-19. Material: peripheral blood. The receptor was isolated from a woman in her seventies with acute or convalescent COVID-19.

The CDR3 nucleotides read TGCGCCAGCAGCTTAGAGGGAGGCCCCACAGATACGCAGTATTTT. It specifies CASSLEGGPTDTQYF. V usage is TRBV5-1 and J usage is TRBJ2-3; maybe TRBD2 (6 bases). This CDR3 contains 15 residues. V lost 2 bases and J lost 2, with 12 bases in between. In germline, CDR1 is SGHRS, CDR2 YFSETQ.